This is a list of T cell receptor beta chains from one sample in a study of HIV-infected patients and healthy controls. In TCRdb, the 5' RACE reads were re-called with MiXCR into one record per CDR3 protein. This sample has approximately 17,000 distinct CDR3 sequences, with 8% to 10% found just once. Sequenced material: blood. These receptors all stem from an adult in good health. CDR3s include the opening cysteine and the closing phenylalanine or tryptophan. Fields, in order: D gene, V gene, J gene, clone size, CDR3 protein, CDR3 DNA. The D gene is left open where the match is weak. Part of the rows lack a size; the others show once, few, many or a class for expanded clones.

>-|TRBV6-1|TRBJ2-1|many
CASSLTSYNEQFF
TGTGCCAGCAGTTTAACTAGCTACAATGAGCAGTTCTTC
>TRBD1|TRBV27|TRBJ1-5|many
CASSFLPTGEGNQPQHF
TGTGCCAGCAGTTTCCTACCTACAGGGGAGGGCAATCAGCCCCAGCATTTT
>TRBD1|TRBV11-2|TRBJ2-4|few
CASSLGQGVGIQYF
TGTGCCAGCAGCTTAGGGCAGGGGGTCGGCATTCAGTACTTC
>TRBD2|TRBV6-5|TRBJ2-7|-
CASSYLGGGGSSYEQYF
TGTGCCAGCAGTTACCTTGGGGGAGGCGGGAGCTCCTACGAGCAGTACTTC
>TRBD2|TRBV29-1|TRBJ2-5|many
CSVDGLAAQETQYF
TGCAGCGTTGATGGGCTAGCGGCGCAAGAGACCCAGTACTTC
>TRBD2|TRBV4-1|TRBJ2-1|few
CASSQLTSGTNNEQFF
TGCGCCAGCAGCCAACTGACTAGCGGTACAAACAATGAGCAGTTCTTC
>TRBD2|TRBV11-2|TRBJ2-1|medium-sized
CASSLGLAKNYNEQFF
TGTGCCAGCAGCTTAGGACTAGCGAAGAACTACAATGAGCAGTTCTTC
>-|TRBV20-1|TRBJ2-7|medium-sized
CSARDLGILYEQYF
TGCAGTGCTAGAGATTTAGGGATCCTGTACGAGCAGTACTTC
>TRBD1|TRBV6-1|TRBJ1-2|-
CASRTGQGSPYGYTF
TGTGCCAGCAGGACCGGACAGGGGTCCCCCTATGGCTACACCTTC
>-|TRBV12-5|TRBJ2-3|many
CASGLSPGRTDTQYF
TGTGCTAGTGGTTTGAGCCCCGGGAGAACAGATACGCAGTATTTT
>-|TRBV29-1|TRBJ2-3|-
CSVEDLVLRLERTITDTQYF
TGCAGCGTTGAAGATCTGGTTCTACGGCTAGAGCGGACCATCACAGATACGCAGTATTTT
>-|TRBV28|TRBJ2-2|many
CASSPLLGRQAGAGELFF
TGTGCCAGCAGTCCCCTTTTAGGACGACAGGCTGGGGCCGGGGAGCTGTTTTTT
>-|TRBV6-5|TRBJ2-1|few
CASSYGNRLYNEQFF
TGTGCCAGCAGTTACGGAAACAGGTTGTATAATGAGCAGTTCTTC
>-|TRBV29-1|TRBJ2-3|many
CSVVLALGTDTQYF
TGCAGCGTTGTTCTAGCGCTCGGAACAGATACGCAGTATTTT
>-|TRBV11-2|TRBJ1-4|-
CASSSDLQPNEKLFF
TGTGCCAGCAGCTCGGACCTACAGCCTAATGAAAAACTGTTTTTT
>-|TRBV7-9|TRBJ1-2|many
CASSLEGTSYGYTF
TGTGCCAGCAGCTTAGAGGGGACAAGTTATGGCTACACCTTC
>-|TRBV6-2/TRBV6-3|TRBJ1-1|many
CASSLTPNTEAFF
TGTGCCAGCAGCTTGACACCGAACACTGAAGCTTTCTTT
>-|TRBV11-3|TRBJ2-5|many
CASSLVETQYF
TGTGCCAGCAGCTTAGTGGAGACCCAGTACTTC
>TRBD2|TRBV11-3|TRBJ2-3|many
CASSLDGASGADTQYF
TGTGCCAGCAGCTTAGACGGGGCTAGCGGGGCAGATACGCAGTATTTT
>TRBD1|TRBV12-3/TRBV12-4|TRBJ2-2|medium-sized
CASSLEVGTGLHEFGELFF
TGTGCCAGCAGTTTAGAAGTCGGGACAGGGTTACACGAATTCGGGGAGCTGTTTTTT
>-|TRBV7-2|TRBJ1-5|-
CASSLVLSNQPQHF
TGTGCCAGCAGCTTGGTTTTAAGCAATCAGCCCCAGCATTTT
>-|TRBV6-1|TRBJ2-3|many
CASSVLAWGNTDTQYF
TGTGCCAGCAGTGTTTTAGCGTGGGGGAACACAGATACGCAGTATTTT
>TRBD1|TRBV4-3|TRBJ2-4|medium-sized
CASSQDGPGQGTGWIQYF
TGCGCCAGCAGCCAAGACGGTCCGGGACAGGGAACTGGGTGGATTCAGTACTTC
>-|TRBV5-8|TRBJ2-1|medium-sized
CASSRSGSSYNEQFF
TGTGCCAGCAGCCGTAGCGGAAGCTCCTACAATGAGCAGTTCTTC
>-|TRBV5-1|TRBJ2-1|many
CASSLVSGSYNEQFF
TGCGCCAGCAGCTTGGTTAGCGGCTCCTACAATGAGCAGTTCTTC
>-|TRBV5-1|TRBJ1-2|many
CASSLADTINYGYTF
TGCGCCAGCAGCTTAGCGGACACGATTAACTATGGCTACACCTTC
>-|TRBV28|TRBJ2-7|many
CASSFPGQGAYEQYF
TGTGCCAGCAGTTTTCCGGGGCAGGGAGCCTACGAGCAGTACTTC
>TRBD2|TRBV7-9|TRBJ2-1|medium-sized
CASSGSGRASLSSEFF
TGTGCCAGCAGCGGCAGCGGGAGGGCCTCCCTGTCGTCGGAGTTCTTC
>TRBD2|TRBV12-3/TRBV12-4|TRBJ2-3|many
CASSGTRRDTQYF
TGTGCCAGCAGCGGGACTAGGAGAGATACGCAGTATTTT
>TRBD1|TRBV6-1|TRBJ1-5|-
CASRGTGMAAQPQHF
TGTGCCAGCAGGGGGACAGGGATGGCTGCTCAGCCCCAGCATTTT
>-|TRBV11-2|TRBJ2-1|few
CASSLESFDEQFF
TGTGCCAGCAGCTTGGAGAGCTTCGATGAGCAGTTCTTC
>-|TRBV5-6|TRBJ2-7|many
CASSRSYEQYF
TGTGCCAGCAGCAGGTCCTACGAGCAGTACTTC
>-|TRBV11-2|TRBJ2-1|-
CASRSAAGINEQFF
TGTGCCAGCAGATCAGCGGCCGGAATCAATGAGCAGTTCTTC
>TRBD2|TRBV7-6|TRBJ2-3|many
CASSLVGTSGRATTDTQYF
TGTGCCAGCAGCTTAGTAGGGACTAGCGGGAGGGCCACCACAGATACGCAGTATTTT
>TRBD2|TRBV29-1|TRBJ2-1|few
CSVDGSGNYNEQFF
TGCAGCGTTGATGGCAGCGGGAACTACAATGAGCAGTTCTTC
>-|TRBV27|TRBJ2-4|few
CASSWSLPLAKNIQYF
TGTGCCAGCAGTTGGAGCCTACCGTTAGCCAAAAACATTCAGTACTTC
>-|TRBV6-6|TRBJ2-7|many
CASSTASYEQYF
TGTGCCAGCAGTACAGCTTCCTACGAGCAGTACTTC
>-|TRBV6-2/TRBV6-3|TRBJ2-5|many
CASRVTFETQYF
TGTGCCAGCAGAGTTACGTTTGAGACCCAGTACTTC
>TRBD1|TRBV5-6|TRBJ1-3|many
CASSPGDSFGNTIYF
TGTGCCAGCAGCCCCGGGGACAGTTTTGGAAACACCATATATTTT
>TRBD2|TRBV7-2|TRBJ2-7|-
CASSSGGGTSGRSHEQYF
TGTGCCAGCAGCTCCGGAGGAGGAACTAGCGGGAGATCCCACGAGCAGTACTTC